These 15 T cell receptor beta chains originate from one sample sequenced in a study of cytomegalovirus exposure and HLA in healthy donors. The PCR employed 60 Vbeta primers together with 13 Jbeta primers. Clones were sequenced by immunoSEQ multiplex PCR, and TCRdb holds only the in-frame ones, with some missing. The table lists about 89,000 clones, 9.4% of them singletons. The sample comprised PBMCs. The receptors stem from a man aged 45 to 65 in good health and CMV-seropositive.

This clone was counted between two and nine times. This CDR3 reads CAWSRTGSSYEQYF. The CDR3, as DNA: TGTGCCTGGAGCAGGACAGGGTCCTCCTACGAGCAGTACTTC. The chain links TRBV30 to TRBJ2-7; 8 bases map to TRBD1. V lost 3 bases, J lost 0 bases, and 4 bases stayed unmatched. Per germline, CDR1 GTSNPN and CDR2 SVGIG (reference sequence). This CDR3 region has 14 residues.

The chain employs TRBV5-8 and TRBJ2-5; 10 bases are a match to TRBD2. CDR3 length equals 14 residues. Germline CDR1 reads SGHTS; CDR2 reads YDEGEE. V dropped 7 bases and J dropped 1; count of bases not matched to a gene: 4. In DNA form, the CDR3 reads TGTGCCAGCGCTAGCGGGAGCTTCCAAGAGACCCAGTACTTC. Translated, it gives CASASGSFQETQYF.

The chain is built from TRBV6-1 and TRBJ2-7, with TRBD2 as a possible D gene (5 bases). Trimming pared 6 bases from V and 2 bases from J, leaving 14 bases between. Germline V gives CDR1 MNHNS, CDR2 SASEGT. The length of the CDR3 is 14 residues. The CDR3: CASRGRGNPYEQYF. The CDR3 DNA follows: TGTGCCAGCAGAGGTAGAGGGAACCCCTACGAGCAGTACTTC.

This clone was counted a few times. The chain employs TRBV4-2 and TRBJ2-7; 9 bases are a match to TRBD2. Germline assignment: CDR1 LGHNA and CDR2 YNFKEQ. The CDR3 contains 16 residues. Unmatched junction bases numbered 7, after V lost 0 bases and J lost 4 bases. The CDR3 nucleotides read TGTGCCAGCAGCCAAGAGGAGCGGGAGGTCCAGTACGAGCAGTACTTC. Translating gives CASSQEEREVQYEQYF.

V gene TRBV27 combines with J gene TRBJ2-3, with 12 nucleotides matching TRBD2. The CDR3 spans 16 residues. Per germline, CDR1 MNHEY and CDR2 SMNVEV (reference sequence). V was pared by 6 bases and J by 2 bases, with 6 bases of the junction left unmatched. The CDR3 protein is CASRFRLAGDTDTQYF. In DNA form, the CDR3 reads TGTGCCAGCAGGTTTAGACTAGCGGGAGACACAGATACGCAGTATTTT.

This clone turned up a few times. In DNA, the CDR3 is TGTGCCAGCAGTTTCCGGGAGACAGATACGCAGTATTTT. Translated, it gives CASSFRETDTQYF. The chain links TRBV27 to TRBJ2-3; D is possibly TRBD2 (6 bases). CDR3 length: 13 amino acids. The germline V and J ends were trimmed by 3 bases and 3 bases, with 7 bases remaining between them. Germline values: CDR1 MNHEY, CDR2 SMNVEV (reference sequence).

This clone was found a few times. The gene calls are TRBV2 and TRBJ2-1, with TRBD2 matching over 13 bases. Germline assignment: CDR1 SNHLY and CDR2 FYNNEI. With V trimmed by 3 bases and J by 7 bases, 3 bases remained unmatched. The CDR3 contains 15 residues. The CDR3 sequence is CASSERTSGRNEQFF. The CDR3 DNA is TGTGCCAGCAGTGAGCGGACTAGCGGGAGAAATGAGCAGTTCTTC.

This clone has a handful of counts. CDR3 nucleotide sequence: TGTGCCAGCAGTTACAGGGGCGTTAGTAATTCACCCCTCCACTTT. Translating gives CASSYRGVSNSPLHF. This rearrangement joins TRBV6-5 to TRBJ1-6, with a possible D match to TRBD1 (5 bases). V was pared by 2 bases and J by 6 bases, with 11 bases between. CDR1 MNHEY and CDR2 SVGAGI come from the germline V gene. The CDR3 totals 15 residues.

The chain carries TRBV7-9 and TRBJ2-7; the match to TRBD1 covers 8 bases. V shed 7 bases and J 5 bases; nucleotides not matched to a gene: 13. Germline V gene data show CDR1 as SEHNR and CDR2 as FQNEAQ (reference sequence). This CDR3 has 15 residues. DNA for the CDR3: TGTGCCAGCACCCCGATGAAGCAGGGGGCTCACGAGCAGTACTTC. It encodes CASTPMKQGAHEQYF.

This clone was observed a few times. As DNA, the CDR3 is TGTGCCAGCAGTTCGGCGGGACGGGGGGGCACTGAAGCTTTCTTT. Amino acid sequence: CASSSAGRGGTEAFF. The rearrangement joins TRBV28 to TRBJ1-1, with D perhaps TRBD1 (5 bases). Germline CDR1 reads MDHEN; CDR2 reads SYDVKM. Trimming removed 4 bases at V and 4 bases at J, with 16 bases between. The CDR3 covers 15 residues.

The rearrangement uses TRBV2 and TRBJ1-1; no clear D gene. V was clipped by 8 bases and J by 1 base, with 17 bases between them. The CDR3 has 15 amino acids. Looked up from germline, CDR1 is SNHLY and CDR2 is FYNNEI. CDR3 in DNA: TGTGCCAGCTCTCCGGGAGGCAGGAAGAACACTGAAGCTTTCTTT. Encoded protein: CASSPGGRKNTEAFF.

The chain has TRBV5-6 and TRBJ1-1; D may be TRBD1 (6 bases). Trimming pared 1 base from V and 1 base from J, leaving 11 bases between. Germline V gene data show CDR1 as SGHDT and CDR2 as YYEEEE. There are 15 residues in the CDR3. The CDR3 sequence is CASSLHHRANTEAFF. The CDR3 DNA reads TGTGCCAGCAGCTTGCATCACAGGGCGAACACTGAAGCTTTCTTT.

This clone appeared a few times. The gene calls are TRBV28 and TRBJ1-4; D not certain. Germline V gene data show CDR1 as MDHEN and CDR2 as SYDVKM. The CDR3 extends over 14 amino acids. Trimming took 4 bases from V and 6 from J, leaving 12 bases between them. The CDR3 DNA reads as TGTGCCAGCAGTTCGCGATTTACAGATGAAAAACTGTTTTTT. This encodes CASSSRFTDEKLFF.

The chain recombines TRBV7-2 with TRBJ2-1; 12 nucleotides align to TRBD2. The CDR3 is made up of 14 amino acids. V lost 3 bases, J lost 14 bases, and 8 bases stayed unmatched. The germline gives CDR1 SGHTA, CDR2 FQGNSA. CDR3 DNA sequence: TGTGCCAGCAGCTTCTCGTCACTAGCGGGAGGTGAGTTCTTC. Residues: CASSFSSLAGGEFF.

The chain links TRBV5-1 to TRBJ1-6, with TRBD1 matching 7 bases. CDR1 and CDR2 (germline): SGHRS, YFSETQ. The CDR3 extends over 15 amino acids. V lost 4 bases, J lost 3 bases, and 4 bases stayed unmatched. In nucleotides, the CDR3 is TGCGCCAGCAGCCAGGGGGAGGTCTATAATTCACCCCTCCACTTT. Encoded protein: CASSQGEVYNSPLHF.